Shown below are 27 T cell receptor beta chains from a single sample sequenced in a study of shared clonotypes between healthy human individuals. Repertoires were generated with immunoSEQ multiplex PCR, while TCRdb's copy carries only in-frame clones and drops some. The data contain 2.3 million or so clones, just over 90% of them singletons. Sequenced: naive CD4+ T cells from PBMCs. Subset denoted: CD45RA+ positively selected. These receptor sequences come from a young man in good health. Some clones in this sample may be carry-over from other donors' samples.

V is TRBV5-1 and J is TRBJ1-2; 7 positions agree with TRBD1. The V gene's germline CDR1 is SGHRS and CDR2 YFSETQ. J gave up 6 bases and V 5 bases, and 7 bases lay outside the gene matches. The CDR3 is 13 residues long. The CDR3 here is CASRTDTGDGYTF. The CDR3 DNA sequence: TGCGCCAGCAGAACGGACACAGGGGATGGCTACACCTTC.

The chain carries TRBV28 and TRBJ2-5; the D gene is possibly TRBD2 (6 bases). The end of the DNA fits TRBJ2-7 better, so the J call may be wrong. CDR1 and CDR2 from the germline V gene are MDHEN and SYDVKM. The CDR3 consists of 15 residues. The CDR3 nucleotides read TGTGCCAGCACTCGAAGGGACTTTTACTCCTACGAGCAGTACTTC. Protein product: CASTRRDFYSYEQYF.

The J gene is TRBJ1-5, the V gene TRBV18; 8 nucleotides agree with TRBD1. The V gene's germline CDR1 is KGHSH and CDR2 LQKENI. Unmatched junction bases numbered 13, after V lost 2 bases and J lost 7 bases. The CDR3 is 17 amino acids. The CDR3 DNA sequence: TGTGCCAGCTCACCATACAAGAGGGACCGACAGGGGCAGCCCCAGCATTTT. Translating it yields CASSPYKRDRQGQPQHF.

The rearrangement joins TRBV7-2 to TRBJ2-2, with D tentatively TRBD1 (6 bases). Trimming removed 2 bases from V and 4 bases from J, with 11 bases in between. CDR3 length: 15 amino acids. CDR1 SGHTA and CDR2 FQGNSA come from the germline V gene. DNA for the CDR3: TGTGCCAGCAGCTTACAACAGGGCGGCACCGGGGAGCTGTTTTTT. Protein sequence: CASSLQQGGTGELFF.

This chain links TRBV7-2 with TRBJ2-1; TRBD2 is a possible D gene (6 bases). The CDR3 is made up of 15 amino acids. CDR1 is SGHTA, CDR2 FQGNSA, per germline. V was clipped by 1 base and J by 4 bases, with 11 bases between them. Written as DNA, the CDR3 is TGTGCCAGCAGCTTAGGAATAGCGGAGTACAATGAGCAGTTCTTC. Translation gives CASSLGIAEYNEQFF.

The CDR3 spells CAWSVFPRTNTGELFF. The DNA for the CDR3 is TGTGCCTGGAGTGTATTTCCCCGAACCAACACCGGGGAGCTGTTTTTT. The chain joins TRBV30 to TRBJ2-2; D call uncertain. Germline assignment: CDR1 GTSNPN and CDR2 SVGIG (reference sequence). CDR3 size: 16 residues. Trimming took off 0 bases at V and 2 bases at J, with 13 bases between the two ends.

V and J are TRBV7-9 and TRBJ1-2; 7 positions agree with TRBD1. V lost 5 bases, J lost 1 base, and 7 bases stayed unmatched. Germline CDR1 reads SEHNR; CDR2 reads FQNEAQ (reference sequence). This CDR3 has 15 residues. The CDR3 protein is CASSLTGPLNYGYTF. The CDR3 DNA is TGTGCCAGCAGCCTGACAGGGCCCCTTAACTATGGCTACACCTTC.

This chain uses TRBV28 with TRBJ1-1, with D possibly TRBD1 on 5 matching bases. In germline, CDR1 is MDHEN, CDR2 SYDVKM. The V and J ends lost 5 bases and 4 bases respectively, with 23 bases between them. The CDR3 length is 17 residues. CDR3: CASSTLGGAGEGTEAFF. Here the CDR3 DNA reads TGTGCCAGCAGTACCTTGGGAGGGGCCGGCGAGGGCACTGAAGCTTTCTTT.

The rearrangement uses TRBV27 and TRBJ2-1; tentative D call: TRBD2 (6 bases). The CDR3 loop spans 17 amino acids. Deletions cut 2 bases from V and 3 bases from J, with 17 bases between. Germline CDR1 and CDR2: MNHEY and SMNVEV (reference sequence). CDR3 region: CASSLRQGGVGYNEQFF. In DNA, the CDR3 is TGTGCCAGCAGTTTAAGGCAGGGAGGAGTAGGCTACAATGAGCAGTTCTTC.

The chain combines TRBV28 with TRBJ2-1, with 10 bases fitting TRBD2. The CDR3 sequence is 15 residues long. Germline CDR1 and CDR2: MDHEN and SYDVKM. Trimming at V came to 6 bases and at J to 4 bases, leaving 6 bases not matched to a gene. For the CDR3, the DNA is TGTGCCAGCAGACTTAAACTAGCGGGATACAATGAGCAGTTCTTC. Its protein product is CASRLKLAGYNEQFF. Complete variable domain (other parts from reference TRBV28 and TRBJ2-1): DVKVTQSSRYLVKRTGEKVFLECVQDMDHENMFWYRQDPGLGLRLIYFSYDVKMKEKGDIPEGYSVSREKKERFSLILESASTNQTSMYLCASRLKLAGYNEQFFGPGTRLTVL.

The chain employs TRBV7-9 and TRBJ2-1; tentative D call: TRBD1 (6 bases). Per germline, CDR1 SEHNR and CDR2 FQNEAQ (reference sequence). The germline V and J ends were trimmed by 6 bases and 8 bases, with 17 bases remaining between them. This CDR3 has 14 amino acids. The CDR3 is CASSFPGQSDEQFF. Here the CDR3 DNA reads TGTGCCAGCAGTTTCCCGGGACAATCCGATGAGCAGTTCTTC.

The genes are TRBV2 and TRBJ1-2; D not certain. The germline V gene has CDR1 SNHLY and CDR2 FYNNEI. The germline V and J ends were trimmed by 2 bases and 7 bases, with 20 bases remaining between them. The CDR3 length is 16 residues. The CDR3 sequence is CASSERLAPDYPGYTF. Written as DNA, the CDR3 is TGTGCCAGCAGTGAAAGGTTAGCCCCCGATTACCCTGGCTACACCTTC.

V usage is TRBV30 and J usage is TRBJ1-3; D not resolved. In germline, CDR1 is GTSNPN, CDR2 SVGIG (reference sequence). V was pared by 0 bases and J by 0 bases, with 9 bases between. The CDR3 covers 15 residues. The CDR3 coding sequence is TGTGCCTGGAGTGTGTCTCTTAACTCTGGAAACACCATATATTTT. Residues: CAWSVSLNSGNTIYF.

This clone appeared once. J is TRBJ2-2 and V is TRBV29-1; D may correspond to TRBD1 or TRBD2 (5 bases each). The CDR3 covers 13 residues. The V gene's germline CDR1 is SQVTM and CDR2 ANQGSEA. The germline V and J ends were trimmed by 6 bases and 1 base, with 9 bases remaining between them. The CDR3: CSVGALNTGELFF. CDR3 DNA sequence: TGCAGCGTCGGGGCCCTGAACACCGGGGAGCTGTTTTTT.

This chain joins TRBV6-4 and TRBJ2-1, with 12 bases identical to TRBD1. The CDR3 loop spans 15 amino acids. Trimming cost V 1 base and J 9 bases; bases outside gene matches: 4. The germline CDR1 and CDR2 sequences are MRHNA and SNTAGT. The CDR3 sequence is CASSDFGTGGLEQFF. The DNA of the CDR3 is TGTGCCAGCAGTGACTTCGGGACAGGGGGCCTTGAGCAGTTCTTC.

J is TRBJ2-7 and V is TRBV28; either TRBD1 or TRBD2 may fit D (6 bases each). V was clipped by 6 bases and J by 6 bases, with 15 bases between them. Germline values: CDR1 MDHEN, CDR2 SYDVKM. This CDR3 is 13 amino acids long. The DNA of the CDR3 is TGTGCCAGCAGACGAGGGGGGACACGCGAGCAGTACTTC. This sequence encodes CASRRGGTREQYF.

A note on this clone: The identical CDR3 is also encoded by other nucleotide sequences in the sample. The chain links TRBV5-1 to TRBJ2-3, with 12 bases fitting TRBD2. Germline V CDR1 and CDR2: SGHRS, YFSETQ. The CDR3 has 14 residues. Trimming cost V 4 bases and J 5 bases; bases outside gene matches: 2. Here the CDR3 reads CASSLAGGVDTQYF. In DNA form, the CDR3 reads TGCGCCAGCAGCCTAGCGGGAGGGGTAGATACGCAGTATTTT.

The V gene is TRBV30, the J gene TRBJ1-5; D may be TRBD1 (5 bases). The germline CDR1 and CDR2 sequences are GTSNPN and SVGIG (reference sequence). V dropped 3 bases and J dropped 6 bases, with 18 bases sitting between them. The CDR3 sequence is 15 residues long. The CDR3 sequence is CAWSGPGAGIQPQHF. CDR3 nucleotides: TGTGCCTGGAGCGGACCTGGGGCAGGCATTCAGCCCCAGCATTTT. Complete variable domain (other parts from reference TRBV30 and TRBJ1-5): SQTIHQWPATLVQPVGSPLSLECTVEGTSNPNLYWYRQAAGRGLQLLFYSVGIGQISSEVPQNLSASRPQDRQFILSSKKLLLSDSGFYLCAWSGPGAGIQPQHFGDGTRLSIL.

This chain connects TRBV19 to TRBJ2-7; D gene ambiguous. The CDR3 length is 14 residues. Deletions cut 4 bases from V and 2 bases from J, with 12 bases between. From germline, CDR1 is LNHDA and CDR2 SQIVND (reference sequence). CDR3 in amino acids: CASSRAYQTYEQYF. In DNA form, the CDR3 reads TGTGCCAGTAGTAGGGCCTACCAGACCTACGAGCAGTACTTC.

In DNA, the CDR3 is TGCAGCGTTTGGCGGGTTGGGTCCGCTGAAGCTTTCTTT. Protein product: CSVWRVGSAEAFF. J is TRBJ1-1 and V is TRBV29-1; D uncertain. This CDR3 region has 13 residues. Per the germline V gene, CDR1 is SQVTM and CDR2 is ANQGSEA. V shed 5 bases and J shed 6 bases, with 16 bases lying between them. Full variable domain (remainder filled in from reference TRBV29-1 and TRBJ1-1): SAVISQKPSRDICQRGTSLTIQCQVDSQVTMMFWYRQQPGQSLTLIATANQGSEATYESGFVIDKFPISRPNLTFSTLTVSNMSPEDSSIYLCSVWRVGSAEAFFGQGTRLTVV.

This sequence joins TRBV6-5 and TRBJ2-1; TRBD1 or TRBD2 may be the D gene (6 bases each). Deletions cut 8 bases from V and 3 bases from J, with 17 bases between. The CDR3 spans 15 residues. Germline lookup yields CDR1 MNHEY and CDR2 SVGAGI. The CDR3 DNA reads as TGTGCCAGCGCACTGAGAGGGGGGAACTACAATGAGCAGTTCTTC. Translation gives CASALRGGNYNEQFF.

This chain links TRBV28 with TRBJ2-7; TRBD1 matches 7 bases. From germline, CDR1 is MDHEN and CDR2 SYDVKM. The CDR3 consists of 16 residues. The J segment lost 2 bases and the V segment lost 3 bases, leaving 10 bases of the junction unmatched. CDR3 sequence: CASSFPRQGPPYEQYF. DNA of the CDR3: TGTGCCAGCAGTTTTCCGAGACAGGGCCCACCCTACGAGCAGTACTTC.

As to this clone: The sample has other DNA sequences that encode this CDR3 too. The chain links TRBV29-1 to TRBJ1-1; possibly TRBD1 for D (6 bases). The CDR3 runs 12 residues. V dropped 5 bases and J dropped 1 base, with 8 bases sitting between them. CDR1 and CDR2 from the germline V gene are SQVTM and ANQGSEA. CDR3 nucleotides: TGCAGCGTTTCCAGGGGGAACACTGAAGCTTTCTTT. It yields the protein CSVSRGNTEAFF.

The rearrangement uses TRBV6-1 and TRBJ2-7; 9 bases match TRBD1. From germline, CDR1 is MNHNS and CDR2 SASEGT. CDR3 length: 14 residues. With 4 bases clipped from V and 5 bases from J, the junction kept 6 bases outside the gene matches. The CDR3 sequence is CASSGGTGSHEQYF. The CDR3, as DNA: TGTGCCAGCAGTGGTGGGACAGGGTCCCACGAGCAGTACTTC.

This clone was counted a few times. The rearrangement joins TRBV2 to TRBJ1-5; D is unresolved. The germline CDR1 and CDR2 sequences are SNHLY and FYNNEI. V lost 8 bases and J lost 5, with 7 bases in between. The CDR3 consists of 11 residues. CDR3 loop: CASALDQPQHF. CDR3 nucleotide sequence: TGTGCCAGCGCGCTTGATCAGCCCCAGCATTTT.

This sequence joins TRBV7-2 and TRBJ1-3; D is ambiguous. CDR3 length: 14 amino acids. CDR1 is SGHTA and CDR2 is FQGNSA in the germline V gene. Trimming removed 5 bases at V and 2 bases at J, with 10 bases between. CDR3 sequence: CASSRHGAGNTIYF. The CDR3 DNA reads TGTGCCAGCAGCCGACACGGGGCTGGAAACACCATATATTTT.

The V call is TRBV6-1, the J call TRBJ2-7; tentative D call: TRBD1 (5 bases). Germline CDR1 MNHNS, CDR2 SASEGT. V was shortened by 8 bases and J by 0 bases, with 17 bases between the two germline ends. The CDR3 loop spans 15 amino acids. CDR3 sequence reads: CASGETGLGSYEQYF. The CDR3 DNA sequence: TGTGCCAGCGGGGAAACAGGTCTGGGCTCCTACGAGCAGTACTTC.